The clone carrying this TCR delta chain has only a few counts. The antigen is undetermined. TCRdb's protein for this DNA is that of a much larger clone and differs from the translation at residue 5, likely a read error; the protein shown is the DNA translation. The data were obtained in a study of γδ T cells in repeated Plasmodium falciparum infection. This CDR3 comprises 11 residues. V lost 8 bases, J lost 7 bases, and 10 bases lay in between. CDR1 is GEAIGNYY, CDR2 EKD, per germline. Bulk repertoires came from Vgamma9/Vdelta2+ or Vdelta2-negative gammadelta T cells flow-sorted from PBMC. Study-level findings and limits: Waves of new clonotype selection appeared after repeated controlled infections in Vdelta2-negative, largely Vdelta1+, gammadelta T cells.

Both TRG and TRD chains were sequenced from each sorted sample. TCRdb re-analyzed the multiplex PCR reads via CATT. The sample has roughly 93,000 delta-chain clones, approximately 1.5% seen once; the top ten hold under 9.5%. The clonotype originates from a pool of human donors (malaria-infected and uninfected, not separated). The specimen sequenced was gamma-delta T cells from blood. The V gene is TRDV2, the J gene TRDJ2, with D possibly matching TRDD3 (5 bases). The CDR3 region is CAYQWGAQLFF. For the CDR3, the DNA is TGTGCCTACCAATGGGGAGCACAACTCTTCTTT.